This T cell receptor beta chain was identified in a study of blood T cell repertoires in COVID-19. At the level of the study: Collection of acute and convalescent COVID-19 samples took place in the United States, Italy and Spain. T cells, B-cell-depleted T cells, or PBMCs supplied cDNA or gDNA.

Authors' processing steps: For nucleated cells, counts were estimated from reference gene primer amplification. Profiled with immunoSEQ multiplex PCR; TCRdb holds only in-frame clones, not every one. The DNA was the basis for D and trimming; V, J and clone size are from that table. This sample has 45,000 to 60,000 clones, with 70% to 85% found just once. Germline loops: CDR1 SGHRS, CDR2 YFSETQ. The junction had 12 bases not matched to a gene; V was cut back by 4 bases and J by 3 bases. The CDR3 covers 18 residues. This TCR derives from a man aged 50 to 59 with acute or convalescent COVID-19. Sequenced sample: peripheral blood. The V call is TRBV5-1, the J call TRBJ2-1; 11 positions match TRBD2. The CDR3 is CASSLSGGASRGYNEQFF. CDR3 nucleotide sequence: TGCGCCAGCAGCCTTAGCGGGGGGGCGTCCAGAGGCTACAATGAGCAGTTCTTC.